This T cell receptor (beta chain) is drawn from a study of T cell changes during pregnancy in multiple sclerosis. Sequenced by immunoSEQ multiplex PCR; TCRdb stores in-frame clones only, minus some. Here the sample spans about 71,000 clones, roughly 91% being singletons. The sequence came from a female donor with multiple sclerosis, enrolled in a pregnancy study. This specimen consisted of CD8+ T cells from peripheral blood mononuclear cells, obtained before pregnancy.

The CDR3 here is CASSFRLLYEQYF. CDR3 sequence (DNA): TGTGCCAGCAGCTTTCGTCTTCTCTACGAGCAGTACTTC. V and J are TRBV5-5 and TRBJ2-7, with D uncertain. The V and J ends lost 2 bases and 3 bases respectively, with 9 bases between them. The CDR3 extends over 13 amino acids. The V gene's germline CDR1 is SGHKS and CDR2 YYEKEE (reference sequence).